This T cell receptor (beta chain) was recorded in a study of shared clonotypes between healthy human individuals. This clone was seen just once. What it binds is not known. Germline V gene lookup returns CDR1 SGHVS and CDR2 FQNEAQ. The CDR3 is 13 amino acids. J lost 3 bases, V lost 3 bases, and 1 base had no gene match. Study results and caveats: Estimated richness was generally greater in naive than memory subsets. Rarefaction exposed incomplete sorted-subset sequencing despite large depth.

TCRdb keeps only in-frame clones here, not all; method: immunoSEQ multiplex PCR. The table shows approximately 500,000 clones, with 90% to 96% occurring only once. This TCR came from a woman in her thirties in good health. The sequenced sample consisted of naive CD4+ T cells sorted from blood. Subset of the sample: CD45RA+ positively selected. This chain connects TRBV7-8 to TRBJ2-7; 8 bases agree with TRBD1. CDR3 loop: CASSFDRGYEQYF. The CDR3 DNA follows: TGTGCCAGCAGCTTTGACAGGGGCTACGAGCAGTACTTC. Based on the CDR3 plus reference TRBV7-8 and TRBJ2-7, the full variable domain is GAGVSQSPRYKVAKRGQDVALRCDPISGHVSLFWYQQALGQGPEFLTYFQNEAQLDKSGLPSDRFFAERPEGSVSTLKIQRTQQEDSAVYLCASSFDRGYEQYFGPGTRLTVT.